This TCR beta chain was sequenced in a study of blood T cell repertoires in COVID-19. Profiling relied on immunoSEQ multiplex PCR, and the TCRdb table lists in-frame clones only, not all of them. There are approximately 220,000 clones in the sample; almost 90% occur only once, and more than 13% lies in the top ten. Input material: PBMCs or T cells enriched from blood (not recorded which). The source of this sequence is a man aged 25-45 years who had been exposed to COVID-19.

The CDR3 DNA reads as TGTGCCAGCAGCCCCCAAGGCCCAGGGAACTACGAGCAGTACTTC. Its translation: CASSPQGPGNYEQYF. The chain combines TRBV21-1 with TRBJ2-7; the D segment call TRBD1 is taken from the table without a DNA check. TRBV21-1 is a recognized pseudogene. The CDR3 totals 15 residues.